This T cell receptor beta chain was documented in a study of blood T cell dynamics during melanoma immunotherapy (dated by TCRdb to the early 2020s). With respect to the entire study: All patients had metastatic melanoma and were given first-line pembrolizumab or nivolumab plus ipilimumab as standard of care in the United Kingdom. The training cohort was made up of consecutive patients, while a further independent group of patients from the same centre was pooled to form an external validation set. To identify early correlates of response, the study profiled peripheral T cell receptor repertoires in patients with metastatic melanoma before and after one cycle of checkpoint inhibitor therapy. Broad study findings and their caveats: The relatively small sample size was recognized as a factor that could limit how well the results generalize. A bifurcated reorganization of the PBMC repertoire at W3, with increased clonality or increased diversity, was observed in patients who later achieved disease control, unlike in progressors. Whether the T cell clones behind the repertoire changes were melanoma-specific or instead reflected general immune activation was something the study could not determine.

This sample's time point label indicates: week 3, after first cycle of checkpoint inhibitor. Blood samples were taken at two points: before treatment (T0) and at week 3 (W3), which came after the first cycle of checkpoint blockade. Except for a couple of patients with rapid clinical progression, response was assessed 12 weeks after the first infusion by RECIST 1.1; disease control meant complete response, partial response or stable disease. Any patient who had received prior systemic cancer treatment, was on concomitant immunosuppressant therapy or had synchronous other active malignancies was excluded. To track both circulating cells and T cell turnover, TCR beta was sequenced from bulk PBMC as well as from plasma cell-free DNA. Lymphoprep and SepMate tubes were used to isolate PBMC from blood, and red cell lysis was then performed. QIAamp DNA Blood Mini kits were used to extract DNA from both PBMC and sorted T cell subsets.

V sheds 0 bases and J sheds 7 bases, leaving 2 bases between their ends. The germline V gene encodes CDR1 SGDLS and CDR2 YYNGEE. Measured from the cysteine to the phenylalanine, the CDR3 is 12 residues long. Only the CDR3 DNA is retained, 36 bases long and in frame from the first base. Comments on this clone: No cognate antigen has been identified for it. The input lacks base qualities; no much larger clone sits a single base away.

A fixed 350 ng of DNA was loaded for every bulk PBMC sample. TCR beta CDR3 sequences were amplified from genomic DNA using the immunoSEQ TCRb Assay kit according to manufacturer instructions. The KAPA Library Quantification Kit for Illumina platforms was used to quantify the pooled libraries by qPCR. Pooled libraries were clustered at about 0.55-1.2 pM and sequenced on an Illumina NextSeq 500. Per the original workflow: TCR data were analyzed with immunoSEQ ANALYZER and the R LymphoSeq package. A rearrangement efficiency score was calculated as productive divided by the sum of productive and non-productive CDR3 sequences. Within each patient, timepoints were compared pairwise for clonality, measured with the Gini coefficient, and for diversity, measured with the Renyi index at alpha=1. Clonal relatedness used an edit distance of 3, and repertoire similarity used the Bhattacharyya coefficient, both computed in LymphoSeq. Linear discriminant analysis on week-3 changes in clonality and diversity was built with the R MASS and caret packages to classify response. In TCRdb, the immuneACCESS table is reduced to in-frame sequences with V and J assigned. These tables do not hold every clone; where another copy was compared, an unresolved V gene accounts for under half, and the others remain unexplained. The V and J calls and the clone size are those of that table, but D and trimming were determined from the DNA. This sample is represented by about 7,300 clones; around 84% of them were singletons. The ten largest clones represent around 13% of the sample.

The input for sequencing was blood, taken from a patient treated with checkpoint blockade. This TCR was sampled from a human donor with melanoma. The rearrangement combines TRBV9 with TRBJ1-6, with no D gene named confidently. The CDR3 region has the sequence CASSVVNSPLHF. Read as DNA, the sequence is TGTGCCAGCAGCGTAGTCAATTCACCCCTCCACTTT.